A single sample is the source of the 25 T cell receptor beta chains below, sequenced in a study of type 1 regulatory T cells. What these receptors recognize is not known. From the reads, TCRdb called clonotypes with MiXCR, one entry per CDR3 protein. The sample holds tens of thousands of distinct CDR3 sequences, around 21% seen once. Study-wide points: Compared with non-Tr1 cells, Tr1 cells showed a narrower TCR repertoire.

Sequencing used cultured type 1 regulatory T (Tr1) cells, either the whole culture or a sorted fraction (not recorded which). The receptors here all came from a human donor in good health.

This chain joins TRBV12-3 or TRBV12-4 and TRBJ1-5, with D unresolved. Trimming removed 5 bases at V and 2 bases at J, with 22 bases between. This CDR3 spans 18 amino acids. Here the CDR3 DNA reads TGTGCCAGCAGTCCCGAAGGAGGGATCCCGGTGGGCAATCAGCCCCAGCATTTT. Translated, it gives CASSPEGGIPVGNQPQHF.

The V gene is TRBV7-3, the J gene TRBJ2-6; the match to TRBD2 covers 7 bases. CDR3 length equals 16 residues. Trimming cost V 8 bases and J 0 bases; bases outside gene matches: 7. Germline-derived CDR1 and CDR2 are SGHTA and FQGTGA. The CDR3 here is CASGTTSTSGANVLTF. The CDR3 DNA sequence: TGTGCCAGCGGGACTACATCAACCTCTGGGGCCAACGTCCTGACTTTC. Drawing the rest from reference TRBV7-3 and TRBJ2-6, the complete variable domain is GAGVSQTPSNKVTEKGKYVELRCDPISGHTALYWYRQSLGQGPEFLIYFQGTGAADDSGLPNDRFFAVRPEGSVSTLKIQRTERGDSAVYLCASGTTSTSGANVLTFGAGSRLTVL.

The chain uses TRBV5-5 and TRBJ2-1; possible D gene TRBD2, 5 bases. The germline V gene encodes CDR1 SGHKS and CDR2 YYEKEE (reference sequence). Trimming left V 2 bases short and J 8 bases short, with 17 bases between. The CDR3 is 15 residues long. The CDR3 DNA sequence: TGTGCCAGCAGCTTAAGGCTGACCCCGCGGGATGAGCAGTTCTTC. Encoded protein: CASSLRLTPRDEQFF. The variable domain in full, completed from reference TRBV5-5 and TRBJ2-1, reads DAGVTQSPTHLIKTRGQQVTLRCSPISGHKSVSWYQQVLGQGPQFIFQYYEKEERGRGNFPDRFSARQFPNYSSELNVNALLLGDSALYLCASSLRLTPRDEQFFGPGTRLTVL.

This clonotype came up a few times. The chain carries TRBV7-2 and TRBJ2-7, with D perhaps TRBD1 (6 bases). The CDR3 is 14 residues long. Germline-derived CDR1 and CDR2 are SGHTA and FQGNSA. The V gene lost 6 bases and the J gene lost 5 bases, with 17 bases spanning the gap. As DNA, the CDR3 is TGTGCCAGCAGACCAGGGGCCATAGCTCACGAGCAGTACTTC. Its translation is CASRPGAIAHEQYF.

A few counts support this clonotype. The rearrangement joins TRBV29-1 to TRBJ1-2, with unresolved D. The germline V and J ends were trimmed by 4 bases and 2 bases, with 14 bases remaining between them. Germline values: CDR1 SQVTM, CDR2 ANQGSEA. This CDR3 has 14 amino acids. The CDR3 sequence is CSVGGFTGNYGYTF. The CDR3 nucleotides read TGCAGCGTTGGAGGATTCACGGGGAACTATGGCTACACCTTC.

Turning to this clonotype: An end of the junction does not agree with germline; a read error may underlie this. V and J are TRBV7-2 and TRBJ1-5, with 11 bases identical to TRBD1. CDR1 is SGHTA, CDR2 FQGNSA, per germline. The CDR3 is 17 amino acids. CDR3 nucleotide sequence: TGTGCCAACAGCTTAGGTGGACAGGGGGCTGGCAATCAGCCCCAGCATTTT. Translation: CANSLGGQGAGNQPQHF. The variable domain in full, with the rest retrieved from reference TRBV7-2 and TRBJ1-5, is GAGVSQSPSNKVTEKGKDVELRCDPISGHTALYWYRQSLGQGLEFLIYFQGNSAPDKSGLPSDRFSAERTGGSVSTLTIQRTQQEDSAVYLCANSLGGQGAGNQPQHFGDGTRLSIL.

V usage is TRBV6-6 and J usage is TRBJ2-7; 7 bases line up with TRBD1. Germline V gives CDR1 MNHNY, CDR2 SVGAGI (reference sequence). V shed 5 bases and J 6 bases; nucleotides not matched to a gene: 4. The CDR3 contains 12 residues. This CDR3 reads CASSQDRSEQYF. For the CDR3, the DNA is TGTGCCAGCAGTCAGGACAGGAGCGAGCAGTACTTC.

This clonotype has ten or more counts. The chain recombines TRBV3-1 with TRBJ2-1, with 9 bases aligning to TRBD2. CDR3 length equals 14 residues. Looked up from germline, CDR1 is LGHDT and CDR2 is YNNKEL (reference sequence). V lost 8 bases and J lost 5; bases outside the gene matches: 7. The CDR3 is CASSRAGGDNEQFF. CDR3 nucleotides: TGTGCCAGCTCAAGGGCGGGAGGGGACAATGAGCAGTTCTTC.

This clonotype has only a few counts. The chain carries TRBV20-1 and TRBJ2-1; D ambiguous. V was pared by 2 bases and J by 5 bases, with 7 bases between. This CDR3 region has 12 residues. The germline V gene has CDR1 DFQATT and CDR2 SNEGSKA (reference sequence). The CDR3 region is CSARRAHNEQFF. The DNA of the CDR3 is TGCAGTGCTAGACGCGCCCACAATGAGCAGTTCTTC.

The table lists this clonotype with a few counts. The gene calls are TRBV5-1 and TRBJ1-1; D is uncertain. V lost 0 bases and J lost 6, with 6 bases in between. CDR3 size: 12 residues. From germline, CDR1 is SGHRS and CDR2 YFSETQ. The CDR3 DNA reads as TGCGCCAGCAGCTTGGGATTTGCTGAAGCTTTCTTT. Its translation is CASSLGFAEAFF. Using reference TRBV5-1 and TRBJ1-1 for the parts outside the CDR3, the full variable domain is KAGVTQTPRYLIKTRGQQVTLSCSPISGHRSVSWYQQTPGQGLQFLFEYFSETQRNKGNFPGRFSGRQFSNSRSEMNVSTLELGDSALYLCASSLGFAEAFFGQGTRLTVV.

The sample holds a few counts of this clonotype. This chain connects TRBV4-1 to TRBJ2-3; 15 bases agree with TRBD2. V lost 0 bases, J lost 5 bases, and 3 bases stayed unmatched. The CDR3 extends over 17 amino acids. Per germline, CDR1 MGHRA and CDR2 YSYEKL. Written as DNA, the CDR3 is TGCGCCAGCAGCCAAGAACGGGGACTAGCGGGAGGAGATACGCAGTATTTT. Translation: CASSQERGLAGGDTQYF.

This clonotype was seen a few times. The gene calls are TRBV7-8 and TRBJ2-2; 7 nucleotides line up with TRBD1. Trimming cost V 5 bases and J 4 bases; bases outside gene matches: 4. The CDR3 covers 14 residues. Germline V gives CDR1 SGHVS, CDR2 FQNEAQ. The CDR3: CASSPGTVTGELFF. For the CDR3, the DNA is TGTGCCAGCAGCCCTGGGACAGTCACCGGGGAGCTGTTTTTT.

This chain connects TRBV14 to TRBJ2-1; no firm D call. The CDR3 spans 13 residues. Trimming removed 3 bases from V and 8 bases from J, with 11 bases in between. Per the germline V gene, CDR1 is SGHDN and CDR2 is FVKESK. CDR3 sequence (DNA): TGTGCCAGCAGCCAGCAACTATTGGATGAGCAGTTCTTC. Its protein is CASSQQLLDEQFF.

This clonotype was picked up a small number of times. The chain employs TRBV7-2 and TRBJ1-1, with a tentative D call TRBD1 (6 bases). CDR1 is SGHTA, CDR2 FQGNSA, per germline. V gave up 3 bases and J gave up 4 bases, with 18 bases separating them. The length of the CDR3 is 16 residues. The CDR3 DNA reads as TGTGCCAGCAGCTTGAGGGGGGCAGGCTTGGGCACTGAAGCTTTCTTT. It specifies CASSLRGAGLGTEAFF.

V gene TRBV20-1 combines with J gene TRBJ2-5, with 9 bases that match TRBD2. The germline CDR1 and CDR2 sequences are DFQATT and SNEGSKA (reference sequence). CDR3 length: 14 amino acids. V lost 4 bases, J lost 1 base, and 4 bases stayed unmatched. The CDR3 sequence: CSATAGGLQETQYF. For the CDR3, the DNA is TGCAGTGCTACAGCGGGAGGCCTCCAAGAGACCCAGTACTTC.

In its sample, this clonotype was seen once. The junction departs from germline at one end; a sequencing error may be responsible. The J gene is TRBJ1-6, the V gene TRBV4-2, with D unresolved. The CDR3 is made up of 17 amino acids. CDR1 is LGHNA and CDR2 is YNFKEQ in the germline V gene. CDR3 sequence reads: CASSQERSTSHNSPLHF. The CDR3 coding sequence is TGTGCCAGCAGCCAAGAGCGGTCTACCTCCCATAATTCACCCCTCCACTTT.

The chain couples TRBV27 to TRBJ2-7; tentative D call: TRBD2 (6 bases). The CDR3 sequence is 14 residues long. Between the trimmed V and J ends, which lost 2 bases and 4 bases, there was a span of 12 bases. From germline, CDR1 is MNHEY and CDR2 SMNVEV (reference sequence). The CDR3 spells CASSLMGGRYEQYF. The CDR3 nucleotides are TGTGCCAGCAGTTTAATGGGAGGCAGGTACGAGCAGTACTTC.

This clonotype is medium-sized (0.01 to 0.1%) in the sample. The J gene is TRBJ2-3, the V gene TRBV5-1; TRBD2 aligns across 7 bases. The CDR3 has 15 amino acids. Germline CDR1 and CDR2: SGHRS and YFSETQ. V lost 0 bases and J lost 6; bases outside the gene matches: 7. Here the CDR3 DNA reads TGCGCCAGCAGCTTGGGCGGGGGACCAGGCGATACGCAGTATTTT. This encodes CASSLGGGPGDTQYF.

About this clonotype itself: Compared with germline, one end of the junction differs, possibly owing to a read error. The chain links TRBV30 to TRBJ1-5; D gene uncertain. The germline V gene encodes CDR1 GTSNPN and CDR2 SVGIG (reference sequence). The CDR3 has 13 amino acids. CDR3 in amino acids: CAGRAPGGQPQHF. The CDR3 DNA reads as TGTGCCGGGAGGGCGCCGGGTGGGCAGCCCCAGCATTTT.

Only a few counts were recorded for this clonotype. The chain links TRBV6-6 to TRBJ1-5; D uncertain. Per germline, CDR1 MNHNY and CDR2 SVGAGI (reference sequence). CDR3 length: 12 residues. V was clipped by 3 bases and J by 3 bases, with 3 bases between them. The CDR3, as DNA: TGTGCCAGCAGTTATAACAATCAGCCCCAGCATTTT. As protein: CASSYNNQPQHF.

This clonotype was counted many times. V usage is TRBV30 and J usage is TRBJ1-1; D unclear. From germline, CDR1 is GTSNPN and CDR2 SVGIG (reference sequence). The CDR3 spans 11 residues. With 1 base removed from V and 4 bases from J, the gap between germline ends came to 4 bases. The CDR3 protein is CAWSGSTEAFF. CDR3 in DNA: TGTGCCTGGAGTGGATCCACTGAAGCTTTCTTT.

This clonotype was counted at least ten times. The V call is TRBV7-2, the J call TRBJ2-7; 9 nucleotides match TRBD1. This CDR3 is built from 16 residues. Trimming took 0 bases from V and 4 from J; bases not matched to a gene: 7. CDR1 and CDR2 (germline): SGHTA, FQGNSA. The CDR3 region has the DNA TGTGCCAGCAGCTTAGCGCTCGCACAGGGGGCTTACGAGCAGTACTTC. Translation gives CASSLALAQGAYEQYF.

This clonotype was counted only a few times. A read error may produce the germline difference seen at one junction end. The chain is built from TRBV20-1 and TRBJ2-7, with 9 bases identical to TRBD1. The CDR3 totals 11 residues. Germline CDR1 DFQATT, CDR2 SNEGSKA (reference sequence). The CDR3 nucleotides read TGCAGTGCTTTCACAGGGGGCGCAAGTAAATTC. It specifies CSAFTGGASKF.

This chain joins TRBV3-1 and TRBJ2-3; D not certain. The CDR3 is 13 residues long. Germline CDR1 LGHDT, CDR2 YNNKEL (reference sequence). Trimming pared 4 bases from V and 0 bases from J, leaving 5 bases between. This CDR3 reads CASSRSSTDTQYF. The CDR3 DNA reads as TGTGCCAGCAGCCGCTCAAGCACAGATACGCAGTATTTT.

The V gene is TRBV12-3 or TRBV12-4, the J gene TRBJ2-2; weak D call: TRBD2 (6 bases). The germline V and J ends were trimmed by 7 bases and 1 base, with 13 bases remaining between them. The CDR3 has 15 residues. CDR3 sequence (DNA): TGTGCCAGCACCCCCCAGGGACTGAACACCGGGGAGCTGTTTTTT. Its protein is CASTPQGLNTGELFF.